The 6 T cell receptor beta chains listed next were all sequenced from one sample in a study of blood T cell repertoires in COVID-19. Profiled with immunoSEQ multiplex PCR; TCRdb holds only in-frame clones, not every one. The sample records about 120,000 clones, around four fifths being singletons. Material: peripheral blood. These receptor sequences come from a man between 65 and 85 years old with active or convalescent COVID-19.

J is TRBJ1-6 and V is TRBV19, with a possible D match to TRBD1 (5 bases). The CDR3 loop spans 16 amino acids. Germline CDR1 LNHDA, CDR2 SQIVND (reference sequence). Trimming removed 3 bases from V and 10 bases from J, with 19 bases in between. CDR3 coding DNA: TGTGCCAGTAGTATCGGGGCCCGGGGGTTGGAGTCACCCCTCCACTTT. Translating gives CASSIGARGLESPLHF.

The chain couples TRBV3-1 (or the pseudogene TRBV3-2) to TRBJ1-2; D gene ambiguous. CDR1 and CDR2 from the germline V gene are LGHDT and YNNKEL (reference sequence). The ends were cut back, 3 bases at V and 5 bases at J, with 4 bases in the middle. This CDR3 comprises 11 residues. CDR3 sequence (DNA): TGTGCCAGCAGCCATCGGTATGGCTACACCTTC. It codes for CASSHRYGYTF.

This clone was observed once. The chain is built from TRBV28 and TRBJ1-2; maybe TRBD1 (6 bases). Germline CDR1 and CDR2: MDHEN and SYDVKM. Trimming removed 4 bases from V and 4 bases from J, with 19 bases in between. The CDR3 length is 16 residues. CDR3 residues: CASSSSRGWVGYGYTF. CDR3 coding DNA: TGTGCCAGCAGTTCCAGCAGGGGATGGGTGGGCTATGGCTACACCTTC.

V usage is TRBV2 and J usage is TRBJ2-1; possibly TRBD2 for D (6 bases). Germline loops: CDR1 SNHLY, CDR2 FYNNEI. Trimming stripped 4 bases from V and 3 bases from J, with 10 bases between. The CDR3 has 14 residues. This chain's CDR3 is CASSVRTNYNEQFF. The CDR3 DNA follows: TGTGCCAGCAGTGTTCGGACTAACTACAATGAGCAGTTCTTC.

The chain links TRBV5-1 to TRBJ1-2; 11 bases line up with TRBD1. V shed 4 bases and J 1 base; nucleotides not matched to a gene: 0. Germline CDR1 is SGHRS and CDR2 is YFSETQ. This CDR3 spans 14 amino acids. The CDR3 loop is CASSGTGGNYGYTF. The CDR3 DNA reads TGCGCCAGCAGCGGGACAGGGGGTAACTATGGCTACACCTTC.

The J gene is TRBJ1-1, the V gene TRBV6-1, with 8 bases that match TRBD1. From germline, CDR1 is MNHNS and CDR2 SASEGT. CDR3 length: 17 residues. V was pared by 6 bases and J by 1 base, with 13 bases of the junction left unmatched. CDR3 nucleotide sequence: TGTGCCAGCAGGGAAAGACAGGGGCCTGTCGGGAACACTGAAGCTTTCTTT. It translates to CASRERQGPVGNTEAFF.